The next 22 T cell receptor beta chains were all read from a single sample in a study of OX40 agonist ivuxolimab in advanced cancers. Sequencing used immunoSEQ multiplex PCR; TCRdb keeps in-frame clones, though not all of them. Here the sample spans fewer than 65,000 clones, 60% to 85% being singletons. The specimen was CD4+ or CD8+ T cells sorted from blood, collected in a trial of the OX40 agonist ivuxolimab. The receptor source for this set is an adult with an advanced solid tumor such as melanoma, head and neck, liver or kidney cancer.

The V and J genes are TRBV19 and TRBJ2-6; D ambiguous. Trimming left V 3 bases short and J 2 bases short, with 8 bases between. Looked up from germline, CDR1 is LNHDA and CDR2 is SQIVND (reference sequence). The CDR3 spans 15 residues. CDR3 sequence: CASSIGFAGANVLTF. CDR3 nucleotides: TGTGCCAGTAGTATTGGGTTTGCTGGGGCCAACGTCCTGACTTTC.

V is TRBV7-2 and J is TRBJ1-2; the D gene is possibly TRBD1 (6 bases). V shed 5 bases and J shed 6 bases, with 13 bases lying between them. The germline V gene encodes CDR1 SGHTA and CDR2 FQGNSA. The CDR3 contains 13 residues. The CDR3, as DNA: TGTGCCAGCAGCGAAGCAGGGGAAGATGGCTACACCTTC. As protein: CASSEAGEDGYTF.

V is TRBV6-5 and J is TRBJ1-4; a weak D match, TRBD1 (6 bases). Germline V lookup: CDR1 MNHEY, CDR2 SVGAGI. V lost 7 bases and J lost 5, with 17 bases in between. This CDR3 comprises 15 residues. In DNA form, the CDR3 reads TGTGCCAGCAATCTCAGGGGTTACGTGAATGAAAAACTGTTTTTT. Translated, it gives CASNLRGYVNEKLFF.

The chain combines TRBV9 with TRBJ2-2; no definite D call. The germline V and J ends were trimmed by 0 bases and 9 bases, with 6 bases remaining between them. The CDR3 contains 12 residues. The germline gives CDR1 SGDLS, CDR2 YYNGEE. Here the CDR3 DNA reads TGTGCCAGCAGCGTAGGAGTGAGGGAGCTGTTTTTT. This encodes CASSVGVRELFF.

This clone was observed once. DNA for the CDR3: TGTGCCAGCAGTTTGAAGACAGGGGGCAATCAGCCCCAGCATTTT. The encoded protein is CASSLKTGGNQPQHF. The V and J genes are TRBV28 and TRBJ1-5; TRBD1 matches at 8 bases. V was pared by 3 bases and J by 2 bases, with 3 bases of the junction left unmatched. This CDR3 has 15 amino acids. Germline V gene lookup returns CDR1 MDHEN and CDR2 SYDVKM.

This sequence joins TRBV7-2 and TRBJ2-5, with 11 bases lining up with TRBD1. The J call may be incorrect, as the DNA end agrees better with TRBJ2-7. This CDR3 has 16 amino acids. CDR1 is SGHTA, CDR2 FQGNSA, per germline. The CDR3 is CASSLGQGELIYEQYF. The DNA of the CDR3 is TGTGCCAGCAGCCTGGGACAGGGGGAGCTCATCTACGAGCAGTACTTC.

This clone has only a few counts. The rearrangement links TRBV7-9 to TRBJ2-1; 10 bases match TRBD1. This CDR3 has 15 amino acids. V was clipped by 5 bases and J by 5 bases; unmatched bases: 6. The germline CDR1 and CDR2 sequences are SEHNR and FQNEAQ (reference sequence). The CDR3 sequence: CASSAGTGVHNEQFF. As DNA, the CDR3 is TGTGCCAGCAGCGCCGGGACAGGGGTCCACAATGAGCAGTTCTTC.

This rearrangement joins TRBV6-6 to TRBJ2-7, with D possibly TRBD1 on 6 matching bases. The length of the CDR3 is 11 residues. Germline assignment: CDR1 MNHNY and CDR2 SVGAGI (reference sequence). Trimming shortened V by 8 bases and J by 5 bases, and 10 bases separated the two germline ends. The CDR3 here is CASASGDEQYF. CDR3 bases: TGTGCCAGCGCTTCAGGGGACGAGCAGTACTTC.

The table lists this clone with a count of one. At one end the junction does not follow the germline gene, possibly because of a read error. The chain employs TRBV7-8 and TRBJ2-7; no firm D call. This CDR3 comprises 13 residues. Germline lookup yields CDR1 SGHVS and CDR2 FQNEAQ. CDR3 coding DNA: TGTGCCAGCAGCCCGCTCGGTACCTACGAGCAGCACTTC. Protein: CASSPLGTYEQHF.

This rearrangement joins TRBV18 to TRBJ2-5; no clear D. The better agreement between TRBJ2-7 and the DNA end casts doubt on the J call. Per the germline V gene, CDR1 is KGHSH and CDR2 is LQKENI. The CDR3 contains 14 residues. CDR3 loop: CASSPLTRNYEQYF. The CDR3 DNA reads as TGTGCCAGCTCACCGCTCACAAGGAACTACGAGCAGTACTTC.

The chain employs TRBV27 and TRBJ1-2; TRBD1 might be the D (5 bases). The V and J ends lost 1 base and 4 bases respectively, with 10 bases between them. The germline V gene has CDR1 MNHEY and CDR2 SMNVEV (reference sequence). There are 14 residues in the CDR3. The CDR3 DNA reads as TGTGCCAGCAGTTTATTAGGAGGGGTCTATGGCTACACCTTC. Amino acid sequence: CASSLLGGVYGYTF.

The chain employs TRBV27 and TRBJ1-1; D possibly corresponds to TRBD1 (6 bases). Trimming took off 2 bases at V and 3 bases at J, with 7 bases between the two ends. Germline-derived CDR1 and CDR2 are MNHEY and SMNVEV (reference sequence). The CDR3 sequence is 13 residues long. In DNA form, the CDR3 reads TGTGCCAGCAGTTTAAGGACAGACACTGAAGCTTTCTTT. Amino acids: CASSLRTDTEAFF.

CDR3 residues: CASSSTQREGRGTGELFF. The DNA of the CDR3 is TGTGCCAGCAGTTCCACCCAGCGGGAGGGCCGAGGCACCGGGGAGCTGTTTTTT. J is TRBJ2-2 and V is TRBV27; 10 bases are a match to TRBD2. V was pared by 4 bases and J by 4 bases, with 12 bases of the junction left unmatched. Germline V gives CDR1 MNHEY, CDR2 SMNVEV (reference sequence). CDR3 length: 18 residues.

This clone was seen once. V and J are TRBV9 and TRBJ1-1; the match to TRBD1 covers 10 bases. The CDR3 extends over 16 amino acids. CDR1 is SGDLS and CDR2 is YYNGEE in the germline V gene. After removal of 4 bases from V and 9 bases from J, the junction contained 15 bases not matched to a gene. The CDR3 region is CASSTSTGTGVLKAFF. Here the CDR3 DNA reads TGTGCCAGCAGCACCTCGACCGGGACAGGGGTTCTGAAAGCTTTCTTT.

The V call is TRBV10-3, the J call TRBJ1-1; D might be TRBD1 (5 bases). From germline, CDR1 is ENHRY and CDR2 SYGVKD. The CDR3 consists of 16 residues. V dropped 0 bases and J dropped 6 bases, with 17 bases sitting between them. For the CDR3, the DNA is TGTGCCATCAGTGAGTCATCGGGGACCTCATGGGCTGAAGCTTTCTTT. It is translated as CAISESSGTSWAEAFF.

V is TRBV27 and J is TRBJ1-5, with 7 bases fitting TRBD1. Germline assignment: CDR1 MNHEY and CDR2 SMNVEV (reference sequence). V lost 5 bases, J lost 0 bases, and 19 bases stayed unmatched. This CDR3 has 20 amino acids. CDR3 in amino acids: CASSLRAGDSIKYSNQPQHF. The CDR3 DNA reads TGTGCCAGCAGTCTCCGAGCCGGGGACAGTATCAAGTATAGCAATCAGCCCCAGCATTTT.

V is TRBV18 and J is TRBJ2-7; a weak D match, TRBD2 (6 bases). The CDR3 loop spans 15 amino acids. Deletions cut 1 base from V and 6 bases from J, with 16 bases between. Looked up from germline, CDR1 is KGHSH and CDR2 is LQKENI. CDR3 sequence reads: CASSPQGDSRVEQYF. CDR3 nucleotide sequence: TGTGCCAGCTCACCACAAGGGGACTCGAGGGTCGAGCAGTACTTC.

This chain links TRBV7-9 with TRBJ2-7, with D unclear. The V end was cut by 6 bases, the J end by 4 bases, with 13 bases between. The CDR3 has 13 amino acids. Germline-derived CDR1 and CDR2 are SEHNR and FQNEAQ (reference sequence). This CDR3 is CASRPTATYEQYF. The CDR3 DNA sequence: TGTGCCAGCAGACCTACAGCGACTTACGAGCAGTACTTC.

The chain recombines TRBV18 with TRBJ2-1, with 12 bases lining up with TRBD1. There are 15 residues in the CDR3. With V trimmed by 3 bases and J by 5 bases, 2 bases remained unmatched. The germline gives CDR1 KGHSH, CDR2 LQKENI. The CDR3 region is CASSPGQGADNEQFF. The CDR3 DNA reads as TGTGCCAGCTCACCGGGACAGGGGGCCGACAATGAGCAGTTCTTC.

This CDR3 reads CASRSPRGSNQPQHF. Written as DNA, the CDR3 is TGTGCCAGCCGGTCCCCCAGGGGAAGCAATCAGCCCCAGCATTTT. The rearrangement joins TRBV28 to TRBJ1-5, with D possibly matching TRBD1 (6 bases). Trimming left V 8 bases short and J 1 base short, with 15 bases between. This CDR3 contains 15 residues. The germline gives CDR1 MDHEN, CDR2 SYDVKM.

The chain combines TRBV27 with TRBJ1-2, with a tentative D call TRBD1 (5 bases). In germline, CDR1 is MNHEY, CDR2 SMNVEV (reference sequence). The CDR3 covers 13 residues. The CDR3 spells CATGLPGDYGYTF. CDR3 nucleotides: TGTGCTACTGGACTCCCGGGGGACTATGGCTACACCTTC.

In DNA, the CDR3 is TGTGCCAGCAGCCTTACAGGGAGAAGTGGCACAGATACGCAGTATTTT. Amino acid sequence: CASSLTGRSGTDTQYF. The rearrangement links TRBV7-2 to TRBJ2-3, with a weak D call TRBD1 (6 bases). Looked up from germline, CDR1 is SGHTA and CDR2 is FQGNSA. V was clipped by 5 bases and J by 1 base, with 16 bases between them. The CDR3 extends over 16 amino acids.